One sample yielded the 13 T cell receptor beta chains listed below, sequenced in a study of regulatory T cells in long-lasting Graves disease. With iRepertoire HTBI primers and Arm-PCR of CDR3 regions, TCR beta libraries were built. MiXCR was run by TCRdb on the multiplex PCR reads, yielding one entry per CDR3 protein. In the table there are hundreds of thousands of distinct CDR3 sequences, about 30% of which are singletons. The time point denotes: persistent/refractory GD, antithyroid drugs over 5 years with positive TRAb. Scientists built the TCR library using RNA that was extracted from PBMCs. The sequencing here drew on peripheral blood mononuclear cells (PBMCs), taken when the disease was refractory, from a patient treated with antithyroid drugs. The source of these receptors is a female donor with Graves disease.

This clonotype was counted only a few times. This chain joins TRBV20-1 and TRBJ2-7; 7 bases are shared with TRBD1. The CDR3 is 14 residues long. Germline CDR1 reads DFQATT; CDR2 reads SNEGSKA (reference sequence). V lost 1 base to trimming and J lost 4 bases; unmatched junction nucleotides: 7. The CDR3 sequence is CSARVRTGGYEQYF. The CDR3, as DNA: TGCAGTGCTAGAGTTAGGACAGGCGGGTACGAGCAGTACTTC.

This clonotype was picked up a small number of times. V is TRBV27 and J is TRBJ1-5; no clear D gene. The V end lost 6 bases, the J end lost 5 bases, and 14 bases lay between the germline ends. Germline values: CDR1 MNHEY, CDR2 SMNVEV (reference sequence). This CDR3 region has 14 residues. CDR3 sequence (DNA): TGTGCCAGCAGGGCGACAATTAACGATCAGCCCCAGCATTTT. This gives the protein CASRATINDQPQHF.

This clonotype was observed many times. The V gene is TRBV3-1, the J gene TRBJ1-5; possibly TRBD1 for D (5 bases). The CDR3 totals 15 residues. V lost 1 base and J 5 bases, leaving 12 bases between the germline ends. Germline V gives CDR1 LGHDT, CDR2 YNNKEL (reference sequence). CDR3: CASSQVPGEHQPQHF. The CDR3 DNA is TGTGCCAGCAGCCAAGTACCGGGGGAGCATCAGCCCCAGCATTTT.

The V gene is TRBV29-1, the J gene TRBJ2-5; D might be TRBD1 or TRBD2, each matching 6 bases. This CDR3 region has 16 residues. Per germline, CDR1 SQVTM and CDR2 ANQGSEA. Trimming took off 0 bases at V and 1 base at J, with 15 bases between the two ends. Here the CDR3 DNA reads TGCAGCGTTGAAGAAGGGGGGCGACAGGTCCAAGAGACCCAGTACTTC. Translation: CSVEEGGRQVQETQYF.

The chain links TRBV3-1 to TRBJ1-1, with D perhaps matching TRBD1 (6 bases). CDR1 is LGHDT and CDR2 is YNNKEL in the germline V gene (reference sequence). V dropped 3 bases and J dropped 2 bases, with 10 bases sitting between them. This CDR3 is 14 amino acids long. For the CDR3, the DNA is TGTGCCAGCAGCCATCTTGGGGGCAACACTGAAGCTTTCTTT. Translating gives CASSHLGGNTEAFF.

The table lists this clonotype with a few counts. The V gene is TRBV9, the J gene TRBJ1-5; the D gene is possibly TRBD1 (5 bases). The CDR3 is made up of 15 amino acids. The germline gives CDR1 SGDLS, CDR2 YYNGEE. V dropped 0 bases and J dropped 7 bases, with 14 bases sitting between them. The CDR3, as DNA: TGTGCCAGCAGCGTAGACTGGGACTCGGACCAGCCCCAGCATTTT. Its protein is CASSVDWDSDQPQHF.

The chain has TRBV3-1 and TRBJ1-5; D possibly corresponds to TRBD1 (6 bases). Trimming removed 1 base at V and 7 bases at J, with 20 bases between. The germline V gene encodes CDR1 LGHDT and CDR2 YNNKEL (reference sequence). The CDR3 length is 17 residues. CDR3 nucleotide sequence: TGTGCCAGCAGCCAAGGTGAAACAGGGAGGTTACGACAGCCCCAGCATTTT. Protein: CASSQGETGRLRQPQHF.

The chain couples TRBV11-1 to TRBJ2-2; the D is unclear. CDR1 is SGHAT, CDR2 FQDESV, per germline (reference sequence). This CDR3 has 13 residues. V was pared by 5 bases and J by 6 bases, with 10 bases between. The CDR3 sequence is CASSEQSPGELFF. CDR3 in DNA: TGTGCCAGCAGCGAACAGTCCCCCGGGGAGCTGTTTTTT.

This clonotype has at least ten counts. The V call is TRBV11-2, the J call TRBJ1-1, with D tentatively TRBD1 (5 bases). The V end lost 6 bases, the J end lost 0 bases, and 14 bases lay between the germline ends. Looked up from germline, CDR1 is SGHAT and CDR2 is FQNNGV. There are 15 residues in the CDR3. CDR3 coding DNA: TGTGCCAGCAGTTTACAGGCAGGGATGAACACTGAAGCTTTCTTT. This codes for CASSLQAGMNTEAFF.

The chain links TRBV20-1 to TRBJ1-1; TRBD1 matches 10 bases. Germline values: CDR1 DFQATT, CDR2 SNEGSKA (reference sequence). Unmatched junction bases numbered 9, after V lost 1 base and J lost 4 bases. The CDR3 runs to 16 residues. The CDR3 loop reads CSARGIGDRGSTEAFF. Here the CDR3 DNA reads TGCAGTGCTAGAGGGATAGGGGACAGGGGTTCCACTGAAGCTTTCTTT.

In its sample, this clonotype was seen a few times. This chain uses TRBV4-1 with TRBJ2-5, with 7 bases lining up with TRBD1. The length of the CDR3 is 17 residues. J gave up 2 bases and V 2 bases, and 11 bases lay outside the gene matches. Germline CDR1 reads MGHRA; CDR2 reads YSYEKL. The CDR3 DNA reads TGCGCCAGCAGCCAACCTCGACAGGGTGGGCGTCAAGAGACCCAGTACTTC. This sequence encodes CASSQPRQGGRQETQYF.

In this sample, this clonotype turned up a few times. V usage is TRBV20-1 and J usage is TRBJ2-1, with 11 bases lining up with TRBD2. Germline V gene lookup returns CDR1 DFQATT and CDR2 SNEGSKA (reference sequence). J was trimmed by 7 bases and V by 0 bases; bases with no gene match: 2. The CDR3 runs 14 residues. The CDR3 DNA follows: TGCAGTGCTAGAGATACTAGCGGGAGAAATGAGCAGTTCTTC. This encodes CSARDTSGRNEQFF.

The V and J genes are TRBV19 and TRBJ1-5; D is ambiguous. V was trimmed by 8 bases and J by 7 bases, leaving 12 bases between them. Germline CDR1 reads LNHDA; CDR2 reads SQIVND (reference sequence). The CDR3 extends over 12 amino acids. As DNA, the CDR3 is TGTGCCAGTGTTGGAGTAGGCCAGCCCCAGCATTTT. This gives the protein CASVGVGQPQHF.